This TCR beta chain appears in the sequencing data of a study of beta chain features in type 1 diabetes. With respect to this clone: The antigen remains undetermined.

The whole isolated RNA underwent reverse transcription, so sequencing captured expressed TCRB transcripts. Assay: immunoSEQ multiplex PCR; the TCRdb copy retains only in-frame clones and omits some. The sample consists of just over 450,000 clones, about 29% of them appearing once. Study observations and caveats: The analysis here could not establish whether HLA type shapes TCRB rearrangement.

Sample: naive CD4+ T cells from blood. The TCR comes from a man between 18 and 35 years old in good health.

CDR3 bases: TGCAGCGTTCGGGACAATAACTATGGCTACACCTTC. Translation gives CSVRDNNYGYTF. The chain is built from TRBV29-1 and TRBJ1-2, with D perhaps TRBD1 (6 bases). CDR3 length equals 12 residues. The germline V gene has CDR1 SQVTM and CDR2 ANQGSEA. V was shortened by 5 bases and J by 1 base, with 8 bases between the two germline ends.